Below, 6 T cell receptor beta chains from the same sample are listed, as sequenced in a study of human T cells and chemical hapten exposure. Time point described: pre-sensitization, week 0. The sample's treatment: therapeutic diphenylcyclopropenone sensitization with weekly scalp DPC. TCRdb reprocessed the RACE reads with MiXCR, giving one entry per CDR3 protein. The repertoire holds a few hundred thousand distinct CDR3 sequences, with 5.5% as singletons. The starting material was whole blood, obtained in connection with sensitization to the hapten diphenylcyclopropenone (DPC). Source of these receptors: a woman between 18 and 29 years old with alopecia areata. Some clones in this sample may be carry-over from other donors' samples.

This clonotype was counted ten times or more. The chain combines TRBV6-6 with TRBJ2-2; 7 bases are shared with TRBD1. CDR3 length equals 16 residues. V was clipped by 6 bases and J by 8 bases; unmatched bases: 15. Germline-derived CDR1 and CDR2 are MNHNY and SVGAGI (reference sequence). This chain's CDR3 is CASSQDRENPTGELFF. The DNA for the CDR3 is TGTGCCAGCAGCCAAGACAGGGAGAACCCAACGGGGGAGCTGTTTTTT.

This clonotype was counted ten times or more. As DNA, the CDR3 is TGTGCCAGTATGGGACGAGTAACCGGGACAGGGTGGGACTATGGCTACACCTTC. Its translation is CASMGRVTGTGWDYGYTF. This chain joins TRBV5-6 and TRBJ1-2, with 9 bases lining up with TRBD1. V gave up 8 bases and J gave up 3 bases; unmatched junction bases: 20. CDR3 length equals 18 residues. CDR1 SGHDT and CDR2 YYEEEE come from the germline V gene. The full variable domain, with the rest looked up from reference TRBV5-6 and TRBJ1-2, is DAGVTQSPTHLIKTRGQQVTLRCSPKSGHDTVSWYQQALGQGPQFIFQYYEEEERQRGNFPDRFSGHQFPNYSSELNVNALLLGDSALYLCASMGRVTGTGWDYGYTFGSGTRLTVV.

This chain joins TRBV6-1 and TRBJ2-5, with a tentative D call TRBD2 (6 bases). V shed 1 base and J shed 2 bases, with 8 bases lying between them. There are 14 residues in the CDR3. The V gene's germline CDR1 is MNHNS and CDR2 SASEGT. CDR3 in DNA: TGTGCCAGCAGTGAAGGGACTACGCAAGAGACCCAGTACTTC. Translating it yields CASSEGTTQETQYF.

The chain recombines TRBV4-2 with TRBJ2-3; possible D gene TRBD2, 7 bases. This CDR3 is 17 amino acids long. Germline V gene data show CDR1 as LGHNA and CDR2 as YNFKEQ. Trimming shortened V by 3 bases and J by 2 bases, and 18 bases separated the two germline ends. For the CDR3, the DNA is TGTGCCAGCAGCCACGCAAGAGGGGGGGAGTTCACAGATACGCAGTATTTT. This codes for CASSHARGGEFTDTQYF.

This clonotype was seen only a few times. This sequence joins TRBV20-1 and TRBJ1-5, with D possibly matching TRBD1 (5 bases). The V and J ends lost 4 bases and 0 bases respectively, with 10 bases between them. From germline, CDR1 is DFQATT and CDR2 SNEGSKA (reference sequence). This CDR3 has 14 amino acids. The CDR3 nucleotides are TGCAGTGCTAAGGACACATATAGCAATCAGCCCCAGCATTTT. Its translation: CSAKDTYSNQPQHF.

This clonotype has at least ten counts. CDR3 protein: CASSYSLDNEQFF. CDR3 nucleotides: TGTGCCAGCAGTTACTCCCTGGACAATGAGCAGTTCTTC. V usage is TRBV6-2 or TRBV6-3 and J usage is TRBJ2-1; D uncertain. Per germline, CDR1 MNHEY and CDR2 SVGEGT. V shed 0 bases and J shed 5 bases, with 5 bases lying between them. The length of the CDR3 is 13 residues.